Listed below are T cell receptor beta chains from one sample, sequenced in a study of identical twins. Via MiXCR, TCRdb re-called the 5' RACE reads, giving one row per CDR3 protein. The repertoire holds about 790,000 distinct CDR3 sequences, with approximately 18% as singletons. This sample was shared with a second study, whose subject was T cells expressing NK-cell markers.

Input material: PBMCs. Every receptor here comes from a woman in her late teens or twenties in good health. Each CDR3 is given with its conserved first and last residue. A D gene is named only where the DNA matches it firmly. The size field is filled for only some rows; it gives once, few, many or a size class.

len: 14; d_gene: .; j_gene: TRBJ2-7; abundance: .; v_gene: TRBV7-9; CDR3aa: CASSLVLGGHEQYF; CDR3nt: TGTGCCAGCAGCTTAGTACTAGGGGGTCACGAGCAGTACTTC
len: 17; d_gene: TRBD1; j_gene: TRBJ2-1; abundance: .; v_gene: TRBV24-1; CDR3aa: CATSDSAGTGTENEQFF; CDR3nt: TGTGCCACCAGTGATAGTGCCGGGACAGGGACAGAGAATGAGCAGTTCTTC
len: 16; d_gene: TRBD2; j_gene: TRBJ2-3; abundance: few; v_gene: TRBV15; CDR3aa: CATSRRGGLATDTQYF; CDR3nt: TGTGCCACCAGCAGACGGGGGGGCCTAGCGACAGATACGCAGTATTTT
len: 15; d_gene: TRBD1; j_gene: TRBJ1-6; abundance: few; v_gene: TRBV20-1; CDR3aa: CSASPQGADHSPLHF; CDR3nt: TGCAGTGCTTCCCCGCAGGGGGCGGACCATTCACCCCTCCACTTT
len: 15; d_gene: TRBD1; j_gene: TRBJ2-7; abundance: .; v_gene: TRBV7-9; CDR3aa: CASSAGQGAYYEQYF; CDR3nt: TGTGCCAGCAGCGCGGGACAGGGGGCCTACTACGAGCAGTACTTC
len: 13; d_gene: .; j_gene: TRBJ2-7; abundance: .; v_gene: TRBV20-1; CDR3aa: CSAPLQGVGEQYF; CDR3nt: TGCAGTGCCCCGTTACAGGGTGTTGGCGAGCAGTACTTC
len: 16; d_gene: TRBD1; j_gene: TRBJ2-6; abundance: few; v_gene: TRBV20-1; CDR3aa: CSALDRGRFGANVLTF; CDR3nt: TGCAGTGCCTTGGACAGGGGGCGTTTTGGGGCCAACGTCCTGACTTTC
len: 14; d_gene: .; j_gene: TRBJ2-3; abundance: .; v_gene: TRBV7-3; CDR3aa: CASSLMGHTDTQYF; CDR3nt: TGTGCCAGCAGCTTAATGGGTCACACAGATACGCAGTATTTT
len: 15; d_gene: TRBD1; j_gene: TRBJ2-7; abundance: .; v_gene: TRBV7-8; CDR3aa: CASSLAQGVTYEQYF; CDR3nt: TGTGCCAGCAGCTTAGCTCAGGGGGTAACCTACGAGCAGTACTTC
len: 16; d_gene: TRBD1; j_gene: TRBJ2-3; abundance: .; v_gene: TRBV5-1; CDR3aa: CASSKGQGWNTDTQYF; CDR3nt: TGCGCCAGCAGTAAAGGACAGGGATGGAACACAGATACGCAGTATTTT
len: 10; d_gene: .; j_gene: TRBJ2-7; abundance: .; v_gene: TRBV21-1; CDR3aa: CASKSREQYF; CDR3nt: TGTGCCAGCAAGTCCCGCGAGCAGTACTTC
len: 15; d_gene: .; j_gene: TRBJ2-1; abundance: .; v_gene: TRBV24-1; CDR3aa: CATSDPSLALEEQFF; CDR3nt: TGTGCCACCAGTGATCCCTCACTAGCCTTGGAGGAGCAGTTCTTC
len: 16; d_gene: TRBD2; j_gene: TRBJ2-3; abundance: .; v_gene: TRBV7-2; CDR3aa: CASSLASGGFTDTQYF; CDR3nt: TGTGCCAGCAGCTTAGCTAGCGGGGGTTTCACAGATACGCAGTATTTT
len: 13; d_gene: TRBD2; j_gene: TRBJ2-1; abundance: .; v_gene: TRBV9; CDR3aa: CASSARLATEQFF; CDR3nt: TGTGCCAGCAGCGCGAGACTAGCGACTGAGCAGTTCTTC
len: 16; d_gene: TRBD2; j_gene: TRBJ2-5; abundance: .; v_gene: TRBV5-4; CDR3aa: CASSPTSGGYQETQYF; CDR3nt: TGTGCCAGCAGCCCAACTAGCGGGGGGTACCAAGAGACCCAGTACTTC
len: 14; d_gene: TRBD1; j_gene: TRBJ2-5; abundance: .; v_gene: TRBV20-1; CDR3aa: CSARPGQVKETQYF; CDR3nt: TGCAGTGCTAGACCTGGACAGGTCAAAGAGACCCAGTACTTC
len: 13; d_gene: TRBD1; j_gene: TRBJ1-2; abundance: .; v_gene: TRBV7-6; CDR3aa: CASSFSQGAGYTF; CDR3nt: TGTGCCAGCAGCTTCTCGCAGGGGGCTGGCTACACCTTC
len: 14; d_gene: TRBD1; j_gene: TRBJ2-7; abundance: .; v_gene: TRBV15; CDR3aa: CATSAGQGDYEQYF; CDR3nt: TGTGCCACCAGCGCAGGACAGGGGGACTACGAGCAGTACTTC
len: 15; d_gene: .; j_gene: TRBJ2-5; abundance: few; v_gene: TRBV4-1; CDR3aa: CASSQDLLRPETQYF; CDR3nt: TGCGCCAGCAGCCAAGATCTTCTCAGGCCAGAGACCCAGTACTTC